The 2 T cell receptor beta chains below come from one sample, sequenced in a study of T cell responses to AZD1222 COVID-19 vaccine. The method was immunoSEQ multiplex PCR; TCRdb's version includes in-frame clones alone and lacks a portion of them. This table has 160,000 or so clones, roughly nine tenths appearing once. The specimen comprised peripheral blood, sampled after recovery from COVID-19. The receptors shown here come from an adult who had recovered from COVID-19.

The chain links TRBV29-1 to TRBJ1-3; TRBD1 is a possible D gene (6 bases). The CDR3 is made up of 13 amino acids. V was cut by 7 bases and J by 7 bases, with 17 bases left in between. CDR1 SQVTM and CDR2 ANQGSEA come from the germline V gene. The CDR3: CSAADSLWNTIYF. The DNA for the CDR3 is TGCAGCGCCGCGGACAGCCTATGGAACACCATATATTTT. The full variable domain, with the rest looked up from reference TRBV29-1 and TRBJ1-3, is SAVISQKPSRDICQRGTSLTIQCQVDSQVTMMFWYRQQPGQSLTLIATANQGSEATYESGFVIDKFPISRPNLTFSTLTVSNMSPEDSSIYLCSAADSLWNTIYFGEGSWLTVV.

The rearrangement uses TRBV11-2 and TRBJ2-2, with unresolved D. CDR1 is SGHAT and CDR2 is FQNNGV in the germline V gene. The CDR3 runs 15 residues. V was shortened by 4 bases and J by 4 bases, with 13 bases between the two germline ends. DNA of the CDR3: TGTGCCAGCAGCTCCGGCCAACCGCCCACCGGGGAGCTGTTTTTT. Its protein is CASSSGQPPTGELFF. Full variable domain (missing parts from reference TRBV11-2 and TRBJ2-2): EAGVAQSPRYKIIEKRQSVAFWCNPISGHATLYWYQQILGQGPKLLIQFQNNGVVDDSQLPKDRFSAERLKGVDSTLKIQPAKLEDSAVYLCASSSGQPPTGELFFGEGSRLTVL.